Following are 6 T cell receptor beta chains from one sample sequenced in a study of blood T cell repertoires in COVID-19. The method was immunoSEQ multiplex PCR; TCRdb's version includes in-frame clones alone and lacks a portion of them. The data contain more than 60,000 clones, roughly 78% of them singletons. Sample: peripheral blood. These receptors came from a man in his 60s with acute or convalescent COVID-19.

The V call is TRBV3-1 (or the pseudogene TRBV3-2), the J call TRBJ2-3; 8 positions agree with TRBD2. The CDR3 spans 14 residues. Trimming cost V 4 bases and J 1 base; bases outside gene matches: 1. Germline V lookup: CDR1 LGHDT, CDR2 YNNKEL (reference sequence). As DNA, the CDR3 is TGTGCCAGCAGCCCGGGGGGGCGCACAGATACGCAGTATTTT. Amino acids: CASSPGGRTDTQYF.

In nucleotides, the CDR3 is TGTGCCAGCACGAGGACAGGGATAGAGACCCAGTACTTC. Translation gives CASTRTGIETQYF. V and J are TRBV7-2 and TRBJ2-5, with 8 bases matching TRBD1. Unmatched junction bases numbered 5, after V lost 7 bases and J lost 4 bases. Germline V gene data show CDR1 as SGHTA and CDR2 as FQGNSA. The CDR3 covers 13 residues.

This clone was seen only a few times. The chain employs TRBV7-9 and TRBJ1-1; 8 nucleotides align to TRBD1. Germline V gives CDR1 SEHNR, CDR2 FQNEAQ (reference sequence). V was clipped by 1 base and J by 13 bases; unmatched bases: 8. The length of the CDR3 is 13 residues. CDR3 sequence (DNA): TGTGCCAGCAGCTTAGGTGCGGGACAGGAGAGTTTCTTT. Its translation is CASSLGAGQESFF. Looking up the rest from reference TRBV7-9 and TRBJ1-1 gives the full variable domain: DTGVSQNPRHKITKRGQNVTFRCDPISEHNRLYWYRQTLGQGPEFLTYFQNEAQLEKSRLLSDRFSAERPKGSFSTLEIQRTEQGDSAMYLCASSLGAGQESFFGQGTRLTVV.

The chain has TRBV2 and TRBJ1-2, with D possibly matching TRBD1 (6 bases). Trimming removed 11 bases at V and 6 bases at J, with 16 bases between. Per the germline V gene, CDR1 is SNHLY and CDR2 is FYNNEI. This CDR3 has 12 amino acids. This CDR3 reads CAGTRDINGYTF. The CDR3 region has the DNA TGTGCCGGGACCCGGGACATCAATGGCTACACCTTC.

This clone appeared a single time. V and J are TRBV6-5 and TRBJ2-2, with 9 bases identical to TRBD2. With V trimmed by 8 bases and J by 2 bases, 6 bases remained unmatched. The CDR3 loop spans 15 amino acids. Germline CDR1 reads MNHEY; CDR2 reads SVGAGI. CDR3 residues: CASPRLAANTGELFF. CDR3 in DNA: TGTGCCAGCCCCCGACTAGCGGCTAACACCGGGGAGCTGTTTTTT.

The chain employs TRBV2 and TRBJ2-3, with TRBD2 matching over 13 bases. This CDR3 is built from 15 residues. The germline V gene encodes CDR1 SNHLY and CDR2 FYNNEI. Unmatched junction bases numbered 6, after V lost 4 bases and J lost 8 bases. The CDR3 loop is CASSGTSGGRGTQYF. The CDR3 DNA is TGTGCCAGCAGTGGGACTAGCGGGGGAAGGGGTACGCAGTATTTT. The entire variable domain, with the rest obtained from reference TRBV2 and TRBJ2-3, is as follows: EPEVTQTPSHQVTQMGQEVILRCVPISNHLYFYWYRQILGQKVEFLVSFYNNEISEKSEIFDDQFSVERPDGSNFTLKIRSTKLEDSAMYFCASSGTSGGRGTQYFGPGTRLTVL.